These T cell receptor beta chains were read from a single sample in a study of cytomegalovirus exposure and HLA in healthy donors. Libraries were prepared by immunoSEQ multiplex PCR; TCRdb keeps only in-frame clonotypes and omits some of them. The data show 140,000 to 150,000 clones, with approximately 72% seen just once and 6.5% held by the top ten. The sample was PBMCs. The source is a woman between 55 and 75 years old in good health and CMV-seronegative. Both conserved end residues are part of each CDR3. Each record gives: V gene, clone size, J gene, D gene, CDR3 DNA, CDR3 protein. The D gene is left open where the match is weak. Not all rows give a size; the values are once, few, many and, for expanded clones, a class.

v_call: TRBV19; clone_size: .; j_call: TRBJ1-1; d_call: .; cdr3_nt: TGTGCCAGTGGGACACCGGGGACTGAAGCTTTCTTT; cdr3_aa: CASGTPGTEAFF
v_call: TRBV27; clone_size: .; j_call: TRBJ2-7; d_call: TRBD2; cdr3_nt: TGTGCCAGCAGTTTATTGGGCGGGAGGGCGGGGGAGCAGTACTTC; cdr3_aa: CASSLLGGRAGEQYF
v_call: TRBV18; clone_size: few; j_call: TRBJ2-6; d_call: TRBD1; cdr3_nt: TGTGCCAGCTCACGAGGGGGCTTGGGGGCCAACGTCCTGACTTTC; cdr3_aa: CASSRGGLGANVLTF
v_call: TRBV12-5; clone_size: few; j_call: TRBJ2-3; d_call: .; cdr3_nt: TGTGCTAGTGGTTTCTACGGCACAGATACGCAGTATTTT; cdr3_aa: CASGFYGTDTQYF
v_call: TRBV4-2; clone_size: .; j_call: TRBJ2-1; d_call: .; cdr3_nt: TGTGCCAGCAGCCAAGGGGACGGGGGTGAGCAGTTCTTC; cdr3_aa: CASSQGDGGEQFF
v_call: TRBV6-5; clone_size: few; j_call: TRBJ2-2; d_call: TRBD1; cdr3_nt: TGTGCCAGCAGGACAACAGGGGGCAACACCGGGGAGCTGTTTTTT; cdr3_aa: CASRTTGGNTGELFF
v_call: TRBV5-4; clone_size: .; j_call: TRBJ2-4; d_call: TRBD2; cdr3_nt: TGTGCCAGCAGCCTCGGGGGGGCCAAAAACATTCAGTACTTC; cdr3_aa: CASSLGGAKNIQYF
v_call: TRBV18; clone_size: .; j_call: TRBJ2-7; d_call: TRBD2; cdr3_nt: TGTGCCAGCTCACGGCTAGCGGGAGAGCAGTACTTC; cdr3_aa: CASSRLAGEQYF
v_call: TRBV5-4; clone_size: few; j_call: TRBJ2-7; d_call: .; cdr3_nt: TGTGCCAGCAGCTTGCCATCGGACGAGCAGTACTTC; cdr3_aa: CASSLPSDEQYF
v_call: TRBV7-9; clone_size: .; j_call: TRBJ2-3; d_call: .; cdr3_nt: TGTGCCAGCAGCGGTCTTCGGCTAGCGCGCTACACAGATACGCAGTATTTT; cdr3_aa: CASSGLRLARYTDTQYF
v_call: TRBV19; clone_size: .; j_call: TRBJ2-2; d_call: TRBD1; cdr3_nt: TGTGCCAGTAGTACCCCCGGGACAGGGTGGCCCGGGGAGCTGTTTTTT; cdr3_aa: CASSTPGTGWPGELFF
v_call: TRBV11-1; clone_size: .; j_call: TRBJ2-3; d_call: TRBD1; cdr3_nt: TGTGCCAGCAGCTTAGGGCAAACAGGGGCCTACACAGATACGCAGTATTTT; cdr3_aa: CASSLGQTGAYTDTQYF
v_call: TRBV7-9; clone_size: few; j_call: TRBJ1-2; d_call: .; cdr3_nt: TGTGCCAGCAGCTTAGAGACAGCCTATGGCTACACCTTC; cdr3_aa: CASSLETAYGYTF
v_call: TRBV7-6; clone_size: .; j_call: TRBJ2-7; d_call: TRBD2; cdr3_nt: TGTGCCAGCAGCTCAACTAGCGGGAGCTGGGAGCAGTACTTC; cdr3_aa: CASSSTSGSWEQYF
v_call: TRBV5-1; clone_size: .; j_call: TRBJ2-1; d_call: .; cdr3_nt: TGCGCCAGCGGCTTCTCAGGGAACAATGAGCAGTTCTTC; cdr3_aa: CASGFSGNNEQFF
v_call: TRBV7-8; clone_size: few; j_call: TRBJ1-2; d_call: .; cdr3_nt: TGTGCCAGCAGCGACGACATATCTTATGGCTACACCTTC; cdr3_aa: CASSDDISYGYTF
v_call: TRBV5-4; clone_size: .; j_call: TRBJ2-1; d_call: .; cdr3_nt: TGTGCCAGCAGCAGCCGACAGGTCGGTGAGCAGTTCTTC; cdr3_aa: CASSSRQVGEQFF
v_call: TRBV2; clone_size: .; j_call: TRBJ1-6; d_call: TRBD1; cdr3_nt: TGTGCCAGCACCACCACACAGGGGCCGGATTCACCCCTCCACTTT; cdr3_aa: CASTTTQGPDSPLHF
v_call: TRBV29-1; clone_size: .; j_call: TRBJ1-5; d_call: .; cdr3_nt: TGCAGCGTTGCGGTTTTGAGAGATCAGCCCCAGCATTTT; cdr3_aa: CSVAVLRDQPQHF
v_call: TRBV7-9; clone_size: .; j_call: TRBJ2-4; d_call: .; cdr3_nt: TGTGCCAGCAGCACCAGTGAACTAATGAACATTCAGTACTTC; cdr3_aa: CASSTSELMNIQYF
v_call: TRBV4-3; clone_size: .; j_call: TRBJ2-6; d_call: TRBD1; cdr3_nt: TGCGCCAGCAGCCAAGATTTCTGGGGGACAGGGTCTGGGGCCAACGTCCTGACTTTC; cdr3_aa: CASSQDFWGTGSGANVLTF
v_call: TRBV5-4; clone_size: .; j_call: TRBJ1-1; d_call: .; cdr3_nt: TGTGCCAGCAGCTTGAGAGGGGGACGAACTGAAGCTTTCTTT; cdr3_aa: CASSLRGGRTEAFF
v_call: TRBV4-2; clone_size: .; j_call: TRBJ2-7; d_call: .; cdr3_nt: TGTGCCAGCAGCCAAGAAGGATTAGGAGGGTACGAGCAGTACTTC; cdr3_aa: CASSQEGLGGYEQYF
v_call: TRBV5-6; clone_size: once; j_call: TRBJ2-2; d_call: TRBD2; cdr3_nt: TGTGCCAGCAGCTTAGCGGGGTCGTTAATCACCGGGGAGCTGTTTTTT; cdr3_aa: CASSLAGSLITGELFF
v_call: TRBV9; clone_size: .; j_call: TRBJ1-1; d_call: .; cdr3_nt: TGTGCCAGCAGCGTAGCTCCGGGGGAAAACACTGAAGCTTTCTTT; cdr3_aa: CASSVAPGENTEAFF
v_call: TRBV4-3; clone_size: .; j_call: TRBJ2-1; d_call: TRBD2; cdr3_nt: TGCGCCAGCAGCCAAAGGCTAGCGGGAGGGCCTCCCTACAATGAGCAGTTCTTC; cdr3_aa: CASSQRLAGGPPYNEQFF
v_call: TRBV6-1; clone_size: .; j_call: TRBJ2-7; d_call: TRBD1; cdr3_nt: TGTGCCAGCAGTCCCTCGGGACAGGGATACGAGCAGTACTTC; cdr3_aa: CASSPSGQGYEQYF
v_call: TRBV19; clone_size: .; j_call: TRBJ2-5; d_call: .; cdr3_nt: TGTGCCAGTAGTATAGATACAGGCTGGGGAGAGACCCAGTACTTC; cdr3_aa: CASSIDTGWGETQYF
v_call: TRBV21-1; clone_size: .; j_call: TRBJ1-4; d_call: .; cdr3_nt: TGTGCCAGCAGCAAATCGTTCACGAAGGCGGGGACAACGCGGGAGCCAACTAATGAAAAACTGTTTTTT; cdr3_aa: CASSKSFTKAGTTREPTNEKLFF
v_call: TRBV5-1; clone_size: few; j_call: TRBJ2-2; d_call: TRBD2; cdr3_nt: TGCGCCAGCAGCTCTAGCGGAAGGGACACCGGGGAGCTGTTTTTT; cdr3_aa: CASSSSGRDTGELFF